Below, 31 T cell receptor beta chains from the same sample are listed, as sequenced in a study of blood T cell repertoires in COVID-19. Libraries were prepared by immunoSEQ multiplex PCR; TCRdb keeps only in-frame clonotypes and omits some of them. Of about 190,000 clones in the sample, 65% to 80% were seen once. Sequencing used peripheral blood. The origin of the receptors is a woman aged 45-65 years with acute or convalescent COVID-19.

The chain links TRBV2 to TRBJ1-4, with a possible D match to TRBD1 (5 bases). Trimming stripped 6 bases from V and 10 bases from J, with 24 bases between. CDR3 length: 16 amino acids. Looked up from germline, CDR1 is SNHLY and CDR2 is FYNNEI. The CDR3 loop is CASSPSGVGTPRKLFF. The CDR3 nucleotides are TGTGCCAGCAGCCCCTCGGGGGTGGGGACTCCCCGAAAACTGTTTTTT.

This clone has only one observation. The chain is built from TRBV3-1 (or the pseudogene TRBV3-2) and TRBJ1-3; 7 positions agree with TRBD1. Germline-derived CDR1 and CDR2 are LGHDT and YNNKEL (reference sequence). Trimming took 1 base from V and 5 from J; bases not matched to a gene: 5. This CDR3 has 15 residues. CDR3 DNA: TGTGCCAGCAGCCAAGCGACAGGGTACAGAAACACCATATATTTT. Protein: CASSQATGYRNTIYF.

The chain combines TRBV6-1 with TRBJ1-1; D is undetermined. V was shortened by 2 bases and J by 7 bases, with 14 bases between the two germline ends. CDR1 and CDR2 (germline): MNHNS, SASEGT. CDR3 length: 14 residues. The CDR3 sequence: CASSERQAGSEAFF. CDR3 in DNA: TGTGCCAGCAGTGAACGGCAGGCCGGGAGTGAAGCTTTCTTT.

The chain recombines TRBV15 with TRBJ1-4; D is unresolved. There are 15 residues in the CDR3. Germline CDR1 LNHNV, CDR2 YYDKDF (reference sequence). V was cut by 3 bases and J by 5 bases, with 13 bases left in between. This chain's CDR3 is CATSSLTLRNEKLFF. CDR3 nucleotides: TGTGCCACCAGCAGCTTGACACTTCGAAATGAAAAACTGTTTTTT.

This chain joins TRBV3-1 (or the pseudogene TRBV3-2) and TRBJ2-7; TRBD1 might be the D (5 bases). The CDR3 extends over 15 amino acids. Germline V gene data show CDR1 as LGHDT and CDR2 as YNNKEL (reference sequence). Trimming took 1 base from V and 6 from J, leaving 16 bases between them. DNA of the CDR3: TGTGCCAGCAGCCAAGCTTGGCAGGGTTGGGCCGAGCAGTACTTC. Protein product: CASSQAWQGWAEQYF.

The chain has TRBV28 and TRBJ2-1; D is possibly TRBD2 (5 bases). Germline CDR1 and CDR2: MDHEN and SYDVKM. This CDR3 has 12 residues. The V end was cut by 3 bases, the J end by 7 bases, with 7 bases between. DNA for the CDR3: TGTGCCAGCAGTTTTCGCGGGAATGAGCAGTTCTTC. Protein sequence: CASSFRGNEQFF. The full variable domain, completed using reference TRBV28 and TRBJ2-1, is DVKVTQSSRYLVKRTGEKVFLECVQDMDHENMFWYRQDPGLGLRLIYFSYDVKMKEKGDIPEGYSVSREKKERFSLILESASTNQTSMYLCASSFRGNEQFFGPGTRLTVL.

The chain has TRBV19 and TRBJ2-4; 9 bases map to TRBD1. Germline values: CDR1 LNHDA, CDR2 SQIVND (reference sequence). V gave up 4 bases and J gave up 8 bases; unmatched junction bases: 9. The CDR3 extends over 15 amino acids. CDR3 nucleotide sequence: TGTGCCAGTAGTACCGTACAGGGGGCTAGGGACATTCAGTACTTC. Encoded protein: CASSTVQGARDIQYF. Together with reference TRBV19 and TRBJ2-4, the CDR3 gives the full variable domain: DGGITQSPKYLFRKEGQNVTLSCEQNLNHDAMYWYRQDPGQGLRLIYYSQIVNDFQKGDIAEGYSVSREKKESFPLTVTSAQKNPTAFYLCASSTVQGARDIQYFGAGTRLSVL.

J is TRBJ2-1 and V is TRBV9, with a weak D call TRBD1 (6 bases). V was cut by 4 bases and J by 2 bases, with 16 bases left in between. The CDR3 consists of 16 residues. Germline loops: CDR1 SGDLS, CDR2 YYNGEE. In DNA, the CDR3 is TGTGCCAGCAGCCCTCGGACAGAGACAGCCTACAATGAGCAGTTCTTC. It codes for CASSPRTETAYNEQFF.

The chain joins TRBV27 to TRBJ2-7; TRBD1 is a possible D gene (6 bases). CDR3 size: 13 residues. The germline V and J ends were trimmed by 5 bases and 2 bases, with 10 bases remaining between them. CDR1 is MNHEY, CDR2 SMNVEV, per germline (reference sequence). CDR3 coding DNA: TGTGCCAGCAGTCTGGGACACACCTACGAGCAGTACTTC. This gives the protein CASSLGHTYEQYF.

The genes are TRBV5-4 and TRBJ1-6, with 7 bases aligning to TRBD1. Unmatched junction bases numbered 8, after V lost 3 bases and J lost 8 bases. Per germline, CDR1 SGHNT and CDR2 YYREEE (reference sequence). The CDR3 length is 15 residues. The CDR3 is CASSSPDQGDSPLHF. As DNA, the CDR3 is TGTGCCAGCAGCTCACCCGACCAGGGGGATTCACCCCTCCACTTT. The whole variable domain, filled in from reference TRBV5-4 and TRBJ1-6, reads ETGVTQSPTHLIKTRGQQVTLRCSSQSGHNTVSWYQQALGQGPQFIFQYYREEENGRGNFPPRFSGLQFPNYSSELNVNALELDDSALYLCASSSPDQGDSPLHFGNGTRLTVT.

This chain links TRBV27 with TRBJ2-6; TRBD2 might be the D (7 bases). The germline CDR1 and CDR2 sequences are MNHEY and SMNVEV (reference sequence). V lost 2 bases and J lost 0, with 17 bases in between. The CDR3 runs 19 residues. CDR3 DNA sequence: TGTGCCAGCAGTTTAGTTGGGGGGGGCCTGCACTCTGGGGCCAACGTCCTGACTTTC. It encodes CASSLVGGGLHSGANVLTF.

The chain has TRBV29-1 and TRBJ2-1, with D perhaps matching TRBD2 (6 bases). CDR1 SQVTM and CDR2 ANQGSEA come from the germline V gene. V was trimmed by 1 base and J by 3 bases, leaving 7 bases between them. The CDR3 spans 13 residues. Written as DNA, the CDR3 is TGCAGCGTTGAAGGGACTATCTACAATGAGCAGTTCTTC. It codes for CSVEGTIYNEQFF.

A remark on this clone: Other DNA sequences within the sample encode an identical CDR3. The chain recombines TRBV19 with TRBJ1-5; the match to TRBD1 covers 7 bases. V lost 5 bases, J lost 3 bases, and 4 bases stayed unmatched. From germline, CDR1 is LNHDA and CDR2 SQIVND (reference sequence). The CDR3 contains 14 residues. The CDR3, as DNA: TGTGCCAGTAGTCCTACAGGGGACAATCAGCCCCAGCATTTT. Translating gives CASSPTGDNQPQHF.

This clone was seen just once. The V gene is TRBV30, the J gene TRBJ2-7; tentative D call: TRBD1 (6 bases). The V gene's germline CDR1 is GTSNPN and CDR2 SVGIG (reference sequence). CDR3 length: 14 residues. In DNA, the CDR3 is TGTGCATATGGAGTGGGGACACCGCTTTCCGAGCAGTACTTC. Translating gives CAYGVGTPLSEQYF.

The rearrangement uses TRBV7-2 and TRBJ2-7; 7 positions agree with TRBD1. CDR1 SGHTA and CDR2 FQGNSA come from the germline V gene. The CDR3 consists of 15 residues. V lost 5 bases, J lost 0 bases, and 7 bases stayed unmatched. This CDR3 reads CASSDRGQSSYEQYF. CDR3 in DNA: TGTGCCAGCAGCGATCGGGGACAGAGCTCCTACGAGCAGTACTTC.

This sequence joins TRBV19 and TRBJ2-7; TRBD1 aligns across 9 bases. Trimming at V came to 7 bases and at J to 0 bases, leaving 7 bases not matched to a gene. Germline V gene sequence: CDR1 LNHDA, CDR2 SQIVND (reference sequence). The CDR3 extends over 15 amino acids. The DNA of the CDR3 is TGTGCCAGTAAGGGGACAGGGTACAGCTCCTACGAGCAGTACTTC. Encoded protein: CASKGTGYSSYEQYF.

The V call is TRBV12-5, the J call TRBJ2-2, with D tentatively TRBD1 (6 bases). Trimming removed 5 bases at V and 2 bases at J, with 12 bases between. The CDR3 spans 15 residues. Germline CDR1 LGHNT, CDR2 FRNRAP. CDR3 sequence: CASGPTGFNTGELFF. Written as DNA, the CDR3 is TGTGCTAGTGGTCCAACAGGGTTTAACACCGGGGAGCTGTTTTTT. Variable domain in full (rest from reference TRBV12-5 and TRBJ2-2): DARVTQTPRHKVTEMGQEVTMRCQPILGHNTVFWYRQTMMQGLELLAYFRNRAPLDDSGMPKDRFSAEMPDATLATLKIQPSEPRDSAVYFCASGPTGFNTGELFFGEGSRLTVL.

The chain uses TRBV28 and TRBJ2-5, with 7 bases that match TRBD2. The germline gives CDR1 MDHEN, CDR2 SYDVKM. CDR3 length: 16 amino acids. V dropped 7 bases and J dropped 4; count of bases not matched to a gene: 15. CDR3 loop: CASTRWGGEAAETQYF. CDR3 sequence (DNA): TGTGCCAGCACCCGATGGGGGGGAGAAGCCGCAGAGACCCAGTACTTC.

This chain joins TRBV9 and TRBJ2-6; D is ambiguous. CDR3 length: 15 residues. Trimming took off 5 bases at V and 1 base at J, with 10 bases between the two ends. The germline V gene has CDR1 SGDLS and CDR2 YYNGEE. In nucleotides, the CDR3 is TGTGCCAGCAGTCTTGTTTCGTCTGGGGCCAACGTCCTGACTTTC. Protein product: CASSLVSSGANVLTF.

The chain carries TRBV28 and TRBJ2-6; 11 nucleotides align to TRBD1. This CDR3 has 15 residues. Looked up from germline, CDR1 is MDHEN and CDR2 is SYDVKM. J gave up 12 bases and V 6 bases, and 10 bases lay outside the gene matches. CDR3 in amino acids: CASRGQGVGITVLTF. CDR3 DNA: TGTGCCAGCAGGGGACAGGGGGTTGGGATAACCGTCCTGACTTTC.

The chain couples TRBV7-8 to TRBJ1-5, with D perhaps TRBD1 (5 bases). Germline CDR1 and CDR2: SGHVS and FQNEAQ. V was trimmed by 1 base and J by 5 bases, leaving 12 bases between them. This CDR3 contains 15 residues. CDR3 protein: CASSLVGRRDQPQHF. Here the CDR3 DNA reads TGTGCCAGCAGCTTAGTCGGGCGCAGGGATCAGCCCCAGCATTTT.

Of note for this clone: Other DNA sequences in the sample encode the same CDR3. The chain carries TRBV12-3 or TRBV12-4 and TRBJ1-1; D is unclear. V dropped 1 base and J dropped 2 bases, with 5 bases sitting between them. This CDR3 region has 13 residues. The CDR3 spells CASSLGGNTEAFF. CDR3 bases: TGTGCCAGCAGTTTAGGCGGTAACACTGAAGCTTTCTTT.

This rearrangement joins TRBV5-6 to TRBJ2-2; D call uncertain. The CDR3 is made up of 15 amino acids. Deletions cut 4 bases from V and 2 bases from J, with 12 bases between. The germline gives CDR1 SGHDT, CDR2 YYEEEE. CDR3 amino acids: CASSPLESNTGELFF. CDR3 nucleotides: TGTGCCAGCAGCCCGCTCGAGTCTAACACCGGGGAGCTGTTTTTT.

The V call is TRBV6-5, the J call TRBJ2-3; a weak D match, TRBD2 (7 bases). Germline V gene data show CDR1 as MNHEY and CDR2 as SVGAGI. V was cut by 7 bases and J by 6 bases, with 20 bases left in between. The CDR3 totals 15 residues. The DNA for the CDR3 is TGTGCCAGCAAAAACGGGGGAGGGGGTTCGGATACGCAGTATTTT. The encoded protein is CASKNGGGGSDTQYF.

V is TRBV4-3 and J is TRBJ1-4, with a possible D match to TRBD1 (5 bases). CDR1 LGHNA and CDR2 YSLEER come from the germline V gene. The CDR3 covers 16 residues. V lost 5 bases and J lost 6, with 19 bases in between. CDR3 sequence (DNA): TGCGCCAGCAGCAGAGAGAGGGGAAGGAGGGATGAAAAACTGTTTTTT. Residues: CASSRERGRRDEKLFF.

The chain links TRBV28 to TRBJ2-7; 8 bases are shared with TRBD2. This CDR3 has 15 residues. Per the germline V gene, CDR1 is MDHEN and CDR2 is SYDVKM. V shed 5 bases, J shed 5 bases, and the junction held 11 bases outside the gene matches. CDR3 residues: CASSQPGGARDEQYF. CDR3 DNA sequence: TGTGCCAGCAGTCAACCGGGGGGGGCGCGGGACGAGCAGTACTTC.

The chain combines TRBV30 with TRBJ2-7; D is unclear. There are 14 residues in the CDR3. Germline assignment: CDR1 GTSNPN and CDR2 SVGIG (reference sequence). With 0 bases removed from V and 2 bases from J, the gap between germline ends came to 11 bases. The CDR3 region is CAWSVSGGAYEQYF. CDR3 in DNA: TGTGCCTGGAGTGTATCCGGCGGAGCCTACGAGCAGTACTTC.

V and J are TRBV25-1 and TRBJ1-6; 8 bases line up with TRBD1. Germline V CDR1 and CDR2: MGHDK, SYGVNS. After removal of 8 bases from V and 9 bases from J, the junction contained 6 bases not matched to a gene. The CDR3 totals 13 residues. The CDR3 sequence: CASARQGSSPLHF. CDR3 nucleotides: TGTGCCAGCGCCCGACAGGGGAGTTCACCCCTCCACTTT.

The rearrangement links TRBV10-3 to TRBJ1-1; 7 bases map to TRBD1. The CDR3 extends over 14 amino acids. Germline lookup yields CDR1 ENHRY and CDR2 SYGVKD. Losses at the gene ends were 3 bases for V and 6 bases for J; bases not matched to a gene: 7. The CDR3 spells CAISDRSQGAEAFF. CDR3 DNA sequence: TGTGCCATCAGTGACAGAAGTCAGGGGGCTGAAGCTTTCTTT.

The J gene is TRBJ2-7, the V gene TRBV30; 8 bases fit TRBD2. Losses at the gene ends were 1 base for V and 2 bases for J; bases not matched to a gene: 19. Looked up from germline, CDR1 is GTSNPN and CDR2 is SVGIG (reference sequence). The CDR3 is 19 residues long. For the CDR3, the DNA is TGTGCCTGGAGTGCCTTCGGGGGGGCATTTTTGAAGGCCCCCTACGAGCAGTACTTC. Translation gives CAWSAFGGAFLKAPYEQYF. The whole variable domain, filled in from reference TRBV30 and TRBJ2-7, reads SQTIHQWPATLVQPVGSPLSLECTVEGTSNPNLYWYRQAAGRGLQLLFYSVGIGQISSEVPQNLSASRPQDRQFILSSKKLLLSDSGFYLCAWSAFGGAFLKAPYEQYFGPGTRLTVT.

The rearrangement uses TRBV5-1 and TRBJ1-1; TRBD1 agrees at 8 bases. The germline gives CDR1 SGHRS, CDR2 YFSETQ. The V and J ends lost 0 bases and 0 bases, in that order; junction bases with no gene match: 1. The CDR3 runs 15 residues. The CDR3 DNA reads TGCGCCAGCAGCTTGGGACAGGGGATGAACACTGAAGCTTTCTTT. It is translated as CASSLGQGMNTEAFF.